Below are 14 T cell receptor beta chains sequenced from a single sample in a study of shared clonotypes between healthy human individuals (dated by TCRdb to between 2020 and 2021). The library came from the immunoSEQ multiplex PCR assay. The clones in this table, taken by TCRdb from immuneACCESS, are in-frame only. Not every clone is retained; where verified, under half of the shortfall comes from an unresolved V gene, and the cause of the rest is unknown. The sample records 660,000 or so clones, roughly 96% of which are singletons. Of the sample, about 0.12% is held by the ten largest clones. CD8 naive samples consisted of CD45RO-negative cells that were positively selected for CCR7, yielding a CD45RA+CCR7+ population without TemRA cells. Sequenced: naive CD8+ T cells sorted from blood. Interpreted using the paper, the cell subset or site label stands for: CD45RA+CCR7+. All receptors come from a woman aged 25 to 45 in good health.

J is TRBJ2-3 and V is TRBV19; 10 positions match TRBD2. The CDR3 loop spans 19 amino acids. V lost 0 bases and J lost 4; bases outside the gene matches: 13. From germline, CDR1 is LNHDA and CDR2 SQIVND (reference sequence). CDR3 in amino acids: CASSIDGEPSGRGPDTQYF. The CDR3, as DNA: TGTGCCAGTAGTATAGATGGGGAACCTAGCGGGAGAGGCCCAGATACGCAGTATTTT.

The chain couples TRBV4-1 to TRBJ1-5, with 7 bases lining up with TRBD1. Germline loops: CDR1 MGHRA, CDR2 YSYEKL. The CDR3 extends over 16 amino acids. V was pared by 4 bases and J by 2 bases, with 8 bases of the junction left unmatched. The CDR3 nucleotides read TGCGCCAGCAGCCTCGCCACAGGGGTGGGCAATCAGCCCCAGCATTTT. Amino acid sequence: CASSLATGVGNQPQHF.

This CDR3 is CASSFRGRAGEQYF. The CDR3 DNA is TGTGCCAGCAGCTTCCGCGGGAGGGCAGGCGAGCAGTACTTC. The chain recombines TRBV5-4 with TRBJ2-7; 9 bases agree with TRBD2. The junction had 6 bases not matched to a gene; V was cut back by 2 bases and J by 6 bases. The CDR3 runs to 14 residues. Germline loops: CDR1 SGHNT, CDR2 YYREEE (reference sequence).

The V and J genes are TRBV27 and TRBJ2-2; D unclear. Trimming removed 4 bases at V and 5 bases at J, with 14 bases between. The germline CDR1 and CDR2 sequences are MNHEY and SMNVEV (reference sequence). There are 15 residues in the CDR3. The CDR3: CASSSPGRSTGELFF. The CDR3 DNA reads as TGTGCCAGCAGTTCCCCGGGTCGGTCAACCGGGGAGCTGTTTTTT.

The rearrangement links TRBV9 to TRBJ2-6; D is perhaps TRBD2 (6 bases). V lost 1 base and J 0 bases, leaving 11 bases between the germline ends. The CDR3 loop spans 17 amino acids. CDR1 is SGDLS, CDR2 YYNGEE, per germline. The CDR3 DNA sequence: TGTGCCAGCAGCGTAAGGAGGGGTTCCTCTGGGGCCAACGTCCTGACTTTC. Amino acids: CASSVRRGSSGANVLTF.

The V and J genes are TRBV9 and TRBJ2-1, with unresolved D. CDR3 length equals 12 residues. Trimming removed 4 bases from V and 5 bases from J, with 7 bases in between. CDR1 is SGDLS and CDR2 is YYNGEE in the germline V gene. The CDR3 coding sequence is TGTGCCAGCAGCCCCCCTAACAATGAGCAGTTCTTC. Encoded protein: CASSPPNNEQFF.

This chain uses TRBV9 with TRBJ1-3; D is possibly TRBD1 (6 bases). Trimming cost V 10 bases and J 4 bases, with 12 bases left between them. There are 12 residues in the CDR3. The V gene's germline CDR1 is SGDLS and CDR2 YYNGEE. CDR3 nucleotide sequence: TGTGCCTCGGGGGCGTTCGGAAACACCATATATTTT. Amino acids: CASGAFGNTIYF.

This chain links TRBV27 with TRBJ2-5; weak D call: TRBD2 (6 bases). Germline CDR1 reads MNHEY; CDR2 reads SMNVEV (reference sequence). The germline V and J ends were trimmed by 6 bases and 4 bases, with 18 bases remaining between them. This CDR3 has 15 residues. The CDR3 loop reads CASSPIPRDLETQYF. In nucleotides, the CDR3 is TGTGCCAGCAGCCCCATTCCCCGGGACTTAGAGACCCAGTACTTC.

This CDR3 is CASSEGPSREGPHEQYF. DNA for the CDR3: TGCGCCAGCAGTGAGGGGCCGTCGCGGGAGGGCCCCCACGAGCAGTACTTC. V usage is TRBV10-1 and J usage is TRBJ2-7; 9 nucleotides line up with TRBD2. V was clipped by 2 bases and J by 5 bases; unmatched bases: 13. The CDR3 contains 17 residues. Germline V CDR1 and CDR2: WNHNN, SYGVQD (reference sequence).

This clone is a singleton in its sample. Written as DNA, the CDR3 is TGTGCCAGCAGGGACCCCGCGGAGACCCAGTACTTC. Amino acid sequence: CASRDPAETQYF. This chain joins TRBV13 and TRBJ2-5; D is uncertain. Trimming took 6 bases from V and 5 from J, leaving 10 bases between them. CDR3 length equals 12 residues. Germline V gene lookup returns CDR1 PRHDT and CDR2 FYEKMQ (reference sequence).

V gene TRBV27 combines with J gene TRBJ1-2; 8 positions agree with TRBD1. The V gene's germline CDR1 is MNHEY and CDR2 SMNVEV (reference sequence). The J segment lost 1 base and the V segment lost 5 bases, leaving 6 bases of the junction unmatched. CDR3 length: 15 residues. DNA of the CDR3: TGTGCCAGCAGTACCCACAGGGGGGATAACTATGGCTACACCTTC. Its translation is CASSTHRGDNYGYTF.

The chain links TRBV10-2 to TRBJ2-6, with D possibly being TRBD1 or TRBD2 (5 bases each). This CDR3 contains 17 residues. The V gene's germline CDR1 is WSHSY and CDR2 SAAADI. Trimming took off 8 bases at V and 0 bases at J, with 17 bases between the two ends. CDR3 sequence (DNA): TGCGCCAGCCACCCGGGACCGGTGATCTCTGGGGCCAACGTCCTGACTTTC. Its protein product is CASHPGPVISGANVLTF.

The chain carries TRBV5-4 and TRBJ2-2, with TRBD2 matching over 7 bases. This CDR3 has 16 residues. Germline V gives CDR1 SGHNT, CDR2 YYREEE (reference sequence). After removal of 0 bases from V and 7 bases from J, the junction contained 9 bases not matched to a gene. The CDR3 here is CASSLAAGAGIGELFF. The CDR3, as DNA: TGTGCCAGCAGCTTGGCGGCGGGAGCAGGAATCGGGGAGCTGTTTTTT.

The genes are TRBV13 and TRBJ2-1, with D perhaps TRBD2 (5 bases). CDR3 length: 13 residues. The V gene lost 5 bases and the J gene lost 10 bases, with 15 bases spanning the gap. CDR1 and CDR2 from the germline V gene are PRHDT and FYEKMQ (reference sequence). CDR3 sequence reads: CASSAPAGVEQFF. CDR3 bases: TGTGCCAGCAGCGCCCCGGCCGGGGTGGAGCAGTTCTTC.